One and the same sample provided the 19 T cell receptor beta chains below, sequenced in a study of response to subunit inactivated influenza vaccine. Each CDR3 protein is one row after TCRdb ran MiXCR on the RT-PCR reads. The sample contains about 700,000 distinct CDR3 sequences, around 13% of which appear only once. The sample was PBMCs from blood, taken 14 to 15 days before vaccination. All receptors come from a man aged 50 or older who received an inactivated influenza vaccine.

This clonotype was recorded at least ten times. The V and J genes are TRBV9 and TRBJ2-1, with D tentatively TRBD1 (6 bases). The V end was cut by 1 base, the J end by 2 bases, with 10 bases between. Germline lookup yields CDR1 SGDLS and CDR2 YYNGEE. The CDR3 runs 15 residues. The CDR3 DNA follows: TGTGCCAGCAGCGTAAACAGGGCCGCCTACAATGAGCAGTTCTTC. Translated: CASSVNRAAYNEQFF. The variable domain in full, completed from reference TRBV9 and TRBJ2-1, reads DSGVTQTPKHLITATGQRVTLRCSPRSGDLSVYWYQQSLDQGLQFLIQYYNGEERAKGNILERFSAQQFPDLHSELNLSSLELGDSALYFCASSVNRAAYNEQFFGPGTRLTVL.

The table lists this clonotype with a few counts. The CDR3 DNA reads TGTGCCAGCAGGGAACGCGGGGCTACCTCCTACGAGCAGTACTTC. Protein product: CASRERGATSYEQYF. The chain combines TRBV6-1 with TRBJ2-7; possibly TRBD2 for D (6 bases). The CDR3 consists of 15 residues. CDR1 is MNHNS, CDR2 SASEGT, per germline. V was shortened by 6 bases and J by 0 bases, with 15 bases between the two germline ends.

V and J are TRBV5-1 and TRBJ2-7, with a weak D call TRBD1 (6 bases). The CDR3 totals 11 residues. Germline loops: CDR1 SGHRS, CDR2 YFSETQ. The V end lost 4 bases, the J end lost 13 bases, and 15 bases lay between the germline ends. The CDR3 is CASSEQGPLYF. The CDR3 nucleotides read TGCGCCAGCAGCGAACAGGGCCCCCTATACTTC.

Only a few counts were recorded for this clonotype. This chain joins TRBV7-2 and TRBJ2-5; 7 bases match TRBD1. The CDR3 is 17 amino acids. V lost 5 bases and J lost 2; bases outside the gene matches: 14. The germline CDR1 and CDR2 sequences are SGHTA and FQGNSA. In DNA, the CDR3 is TGTGCCAGCAGCGCCTACCGGGACAGAATATTACAAGAGACCCAGTACTTC. The encoded protein is CASSAYRDRILQETQYF.

This clonotype was recorded many times. V is TRBV29-1 and J is TRBJ1-5, with 8 positions matching TRBD1. The CDR3 contains 13 residues. With 6 bases clipped from V and 4 bases from J, the junction kept 5 bases outside the gene matches. Germline CDR1 and CDR2: SQVTM and ANQGSEA. In DNA, the CDR3 is TGCAGCGTGAGTCGGGACAGGAATCAGCCCCAGCATTTT. It specifies CSVSRDRNQPQHF.

The J gene is TRBJ2-7, the V gene TRBV7-2; 7 bases are shared with TRBD2. CDR3 length: 13 residues. V gave up 4 bases and J gave up 3 bases; unmatched junction bases: 3. Germline CDR1 and CDR2: SGHTA and FQGNSA. The CDR3 here is CASSYASGYEQYF. CDR3 in DNA: TGTGCCAGCAGCTACGCTAGCGGCTACGAGCAGTACTTC.

The CDR3 sequence: CASNRYQRDEQFF. The DNA for the CDR3 is TGTGCCAGCAATCGGTACCAGAGGGATGAGCAGTTCTTC. This sequence joins TRBV2 and TRBJ2-1; D might be TRBD2 (5 bases). Trimming pared 7 bases from V and 8 bases from J, leaving 15 bases between. Germline V CDR1 and CDR2: SNHLY, FYNNEI. The CDR3 covers 13 residues.

CDR3: CASSYLSEGETQYF. The DNA for the CDR3 is TGTGCCAGCAGTTACCTATCCGAAGGGGAGACCCAGTACTTC. The chain combines TRBV6-2 or TRBV6-3 with TRBJ2-5, with D hard to call. The germline V gene encodes CDR1 MNHEY and CDR2 SVGEGT. V was pared by 2 bases and J by 5 bases, with 12 bases between. CDR3 length equals 14 residues.

The chain joins TRBV7-2 to TRBJ1-1; perhaps TRBD1 as D (5 bases). The CDR3 sequence is 14 residues long. V lost 5 bases and J lost 2, with 12 bases in between. Germline loops: CDR1 SGHTA, CDR2 FQGNSA. The CDR3 nucleotides are TGTGCCAGCAGCCCACAGGTTCGAAACACTGAAGCTTTCTTT. This encodes CASSPQVRNTEAFF.

The rearrangement uses TRBV20-1 and TRBJ2-1; 10 nucleotides align to TRBD1. The CDR3 extends over 14 amino acids. V trimming: 4 bases; J trimming: 4 bases; junction bases outside the gene matches: 4. Germline-derived CDR1 and CDR2 are DFQATT and SNEGSKA (reference sequence). CDR3 region: CSAIGQGGYNEQFF. Written as DNA, the CDR3 is TGCAGTGCTATCGGACAGGGGGGATACAATGAGCAGTTCTTC.

A note on this clonotype: The junction departs from the called germline gene at one end, perhaps through a read error. The V gene is TRBV27, the J gene TRBJ2-7, with 12 bases matching TRBD1. This CDR3 has 14 amino acids. From germline, CDR1 is MNHEY and CDR2 SMNVEV (reference sequence). CDR3 DNA sequence: TGTGCCAGCAGTTTTTCCGGGACAGGGGGCGCTTTAAGCTTC. Translation: CASSFSGTGGALSF.

Comment on this clonotype: Relative to the germline gene, one junction end is altered; a read error may explain this. The chain uses TRBV6-5 and TRBJ2-7, with D hard to call. Germline CDR1 is MNHEY and CDR2 is SVGAGI. CDR3 length: 15 amino acids. Here the CDR3 reads CASGYSNGLGNEQYF. The CDR3 DNA sequence: TGTGCCAGCGGTTACTCGAACGGTCTGGGAAACGAGCAGTACTTC.

This clonotype was counted ten times or more. A junction boundary mismatches the germline segment, possibly from a read error. This sequence joins TRBV7-9 and TRBJ1-1, with D uncertain. Germline values: CDR1 SEHNR, CDR2 FQNEAQ (reference sequence). The CDR3 covers 14 residues. CDR3 loop: CASSLALGNTEAFF. In nucleotides, the CDR3 is TGTGCCAGCAGTTTAGCCTTAGGGAACACTGAAGCTTTCTTT.

There are a few counts of this clonotype. CDR3 loop: CSATVQGGDTEAFF. As DNA, the CDR3 is TGCAGTGCTACGGTCCAGGGGGGAGACACTGAAGCTTTCTTT. This rearrangement joins TRBV20-1 to TRBJ1-1; TRBD1 matches 7 bases. CDR3 length: 14 amino acids. J was trimmed by 3 bases and V by 4 bases; bases with no gene match: 8. From germline, CDR1 is DFQATT and CDR2 SNEGSKA (reference sequence).

This clonotype was counted only a few times. The chain carries TRBV9 and TRBJ2-7, with D perhaps given as TRBD1 or TRBD2 (5 bases each). The CDR3 sequence is 16 residues long. The germline gives CDR1 SGDLS, CDR2 YYNGEE. V was cut by 3 bases and J by 0 bases, with 16 bases left in between. The CDR3 nucleotides are TGTGCCAGCAGCGAGAGGGACGGGATGAGCTCCTACGAGCAGTACTTC. Protein sequence: CASSERDGMSSYEQYF. The full variable domain, rest sourced from reference TRBV9 and TRBJ2-7, is DSGVTQTPKHLITATGQRVTLRCSPRSGDLSVYWYQQSLDQGLQFLIQYYNGEERAKGNILERFSAQQFPDLHSELNLSSLELGDSALYFCASSERDGMSSYEQYFGPGTRLTVT.

V and J are TRBV15 and TRBJ2-1; 8 bases align to TRBD2. The V gene's germline CDR1 is LNHNV and CDR2 YYDKDF (reference sequence). The CDR3 has 16 amino acids. Trimming took 6 bases from V and 2 from J; bases not matched to a gene: 9. The CDR3 DNA is TGTGCCACCAGGAAAAATCGGGAGGGCCCCTACAATGAGCAGTTCTTC. It encodes CATRKNREGPYNEQFF.

V and J are TRBV10-3 and TRBJ2-5; TRBD2 agrees at 14 bases. After removal of 6 bases from V and 4 bases from J, the junction contained 4 bases not matched to a gene. From germline, CDR1 is ENHRY and CDR2 SYGVKD. This CDR3 spans 15 amino acids. The CDR3 DNA follows: TGTGCCATCAGCCCCGGACTAGCGGGAGGAGAGACCCAGTACTTC. Translated: CAISPGLAGGETQYF.

This clonotype has more than one count but fewer than ten. The rearrangement uses TRBV6-4 and TRBJ2-3; no reliable D call. Between the trimmed V and J ends, which lost 6 bases and 5 bases, there was a span of 6 bases. Germline V lookup: CDR1 MRHNA, CDR2 SNTAGT. The CDR3 spans 11 residues. DNA of the CDR3: TGTGCCAGCAGGATTGGAGATACGCAGTATTTT. It codes for CASRIGDTQYF.

This clonotype was seen more than once but under ten times. The chain recombines TRBV29-1 with TRBJ1-2; a possible D gene is TRBD1 (5 bases). The CDR3 has 13 residues. CDR1 is SQVTM, CDR2 ANQGSEA, per germline. V lost 4 bases, J lost 5 bases, and 14 bases lay in between. The DNA for the CDR3 is TGCAGCGTTGTACCCAGGGAAGGGTATGGCTACACCTTC. It is translated as CSVVPREGYGYTF. Together with reference TRBV29-1 and TRBJ1-2, the CDR3 gives the full variable domain: SAVISQKPSRDICQRGTSLTIQCQVDSQVTMMFWYRQQPGQSLTLIATANQGSEATYESGFVIDKFPISRPNLTFSTLTVSNMSPEDSSIYLCSVVPREGYGYTFGSGTRLTVV.